This T cell receptor beta chain is from a study of cytomegalovirus exposure and HLA in healthy donors. Findings and limits, study-wide: A later analysis showed that HLA-associated TCR beta chains had undergone more clonal expansion than equally common others. The study put 150 to 200 TCR beta chains on its list as cytomegalovirus-associated.

A word on this clone: Its target is not known.

This CDR3 region has 17 residues. Germline lookup yields CDR1 KGHSH and CDR2 LQKENI. V trimming: 6 bases; J trimming: 0 bases; junction bases outside the gene matches: 3. The PCR made use of 60 Vbeta and 13 Jbeta primers. Libraries were prepared by immunoSEQ multiplex PCR; TCRdb keeps only in-frame clonotypes and omits some of them. The sample holds some 150,000 clones; about 85% are singletons and the top ten take about 4%. Material for sequencing was PBMCs. The sequence was collected from a human donor in good health. The J gene is TRBJ2-6, the V gene TRBV18; 12 nucleotides line up with TRBD1. CDR3 residues: CASSPGQGASGANVLTF. The CDR3 DNA follows: TGTGCCAGCTCGCCGGGACAGGGGGCCTCTGGGGCCAACGTCCTGACTTTC.